Described below is a single T cell receptor beta chain sequence and its context. This clone's antigen is unknown. No much larger clone is present one base from it, and per-base qualities are unavailable. The meaning of the sample's time point label: about 28 days (+/-7) after the second vaccine dose. AZD1222 recipients with second doses at about 4 weeks or about 12 weeks were pooled, because spike-specific TCR depth and breadth did not differ between schedules. The vaccinee samples were drawn from two UK trials, COV001 and COV002, one of which was a single-blind randomized controlled phase 2/3 trial testing AZD1222 (ChAdOx1 nCoV-19) in healthy adults. For TCRbeta chain sequencing, PBMC samples were collected from trial participants at day 0 and at day 28 after the second dose. The CDR3 spans 15 residues, from the cysteine through the phenylalanine. CDR3 DNA is the only sequence kept; it has 45 bases, read in frame from the first base. CDR1 and CDR2 were assigned from the germline V gene as MNHEY and SVGAGI. V trim: 4 bases; J trim: 8 bases; unmatched bases: 8.

This sample stems from a study of T cell responses to AZD1222 COVID-19 vaccine (dated by TCRdb to 2020 to 2022). With regard to the full study: A total of 230 or so trial participants underwent TCR sequencing, of whom approximately 210 received two doses of AZD1222 and about 25 received two doses of the MenACWY control vaccine. Trial participants were enrolled by age into 18-55, 56-69 and 70-plus year subgroups, with 148, 28 and 57 TCR-sequenced participants respectively.

General conclusions and limits of the study: Most participants were white British and females outnumbered males, and the authors suggested that clonal diversity may have been underestimated. Reportedly, close to half of the unique spike-specific TCRs recognized epitopes lying outside the regions that are mutated in the B.1.351 and B.1.1.7 variants. The whole spike protein was spanned by vaccine-associated CD4 TCRs, and dominant responses were seen in regions 160-218 and 743-854. In the small 56-69-year group, the increase in depth fell short of significance, most likely because of low power. Because no samples from the day 14 peak response were available, repertoires could be characterized only after the peak T cell response. A significant rise in spike-specific TCR breadth and depth was observed after two AZD1222 doses relative to day 0 and relative to MenACWY recipients. Only six AZD1222 recipients were SARS-CoV-2 seropositive at baseline, limiting conclusions about previously exposed vaccinees.

The CDR3 regions of human TCRbeta chains were analyzed by immunosequencing. The authors' analysis ran thus. TCRs in the repertoires were matched against a reference library of SARS-CoV-2-specific TCRs that had been generated with the MIRA antigen-specificity platform. Breadth was defined as the fraction of unique TCRs that were SARS-CoV-2-associated. Depth was defined as the fraction of total T cells that were SARS-CoV-2-associated. Using the MIRA data, each spike-specific TCR was mapped to the spike region that the TCR reacts to and placed in a CD4 or CD8 class. Log10-transformed breadth and depth values were compared by one-way ANOVA with Sidak's multiple comparisons tests. TCRdb limited this immuneACCESS table to in-frame rearrangements with V and J called. A share of clones is missing; checked studies link under half to unresolved V genes, and the rest is unexplained. Clone size and the V and J calls come from that table; the DNA yielded D and trimming. Present in this sample are around 150,000 clones, around 90% of which were seen just once. The top ten clones comprise roughly 3.1% of the sample.

The rearrangement combines TRBV6-5 with TRBJ1-2; TRBD1 fits 12 bases in the junction. The TCR comes from an adult who received the AZD1222 COVID-19 vaccine. Sequenced material: peripheral blood, taken 28 days after the second AZD1222 dose. DNA sequence: TGTGCCAGCAGTTTGGGACAGGGGGCGCGGGACGGCTACACCTTC. Its amino acids are CASSLGQGARDGYTF.